These T cell receptor beta chains were read from a single sample in a study of beta chain features in type 1 diabetes. Using immunoSEQ multiplex PCR, the repertoire was profiled, and TCRdb retains in-frame clones only, with some absent. Here the sample spans about 400,000 clones, roughly 12% being singletons. What was sequenced was naive CD4+ T cells from blood. Receptor source: a man between 18 and 29 years old in good health. Each CDR3 is given with its conserved first and last residue. The D gene is left open where the match is weak. Size is stated for part of the rows, as once, few or many counts, or as a class when the clone is expanded.

>TRBJ2-6|few|TRBV9|-
TGTGCCAGCAGCGCTTCAGGGTTCGGGGCCAACGTCCTGACTTTC
CASSASGFGANVLTF
>TRBJ1-2|few|TRBV5-8|TRBD1
TGTGCCAGCAGCCCTTTGGCCAGGGGGCAATCCGATGGCTACACCTTC
CASSPLARGQSDGYTF
>TRBJ2-6|few|TRBV5-1|TRBD2
TGCGCCAGCAGCTTGAGCGGGGCTGGGGCCAACGTCCTGACTTTC
CASSLSGAGANVLTF
>TRBJ2-3|few|TRBV7-9|-
TGTGCCAGCAGCTTATTCGGGGGAGAGGGGAGCACAGATACGCAGTATTTT
CASSLFGGEGSTDTQYF
>TRBJ1-1|-|TRBV25-1|-
TGTGCCAGCAGTGAATCCGGGGAGGGTAGCTATCGAGCTTTCTTT
CASSESGEGSYRAFF
>TRBJ2-1|-|TRBV9|TRBD2
TGTGCCAGCAGCAAAGCGGGAGGGCCGCGCGAGCAGTTCTTC
CASSKAGGPREQFF
>TRBJ1-1|-|TRBV7-3|-
TGTGCCAGCAGCCGCCGACAGAACACTGAAGCTTTCTTT
CASSRRQNTEAFF
>TRBJ2-1|few|TRBV4-3|-
TGCGCCAGCAGCCCGGGTAGCTCCTACAATGAGCAGTTCTTC
CASSPGSSYNEQFF
>TRBJ1-2|few|TRBV7-2|-
TGTGCCAGCAGCTCCGGACAGAACTATGGCTACACCTTC
CASSSGQNYGYTF
>TRBJ1-4|few|TRBV4-3|-
TGCGCCAGCAGCCGAGCGAAGGCGACTAATGAAAAACTGTTTTTT
CASSRAKATNEKLFF
>TRBJ2-5|-|TRBV4-2|TRBD2
TGTGCCAGCAGCGGGGGACTAGCGGGGGCGTACCAAGAGACCCAGTACTTC
CASSGGLAGAYQETQYF
>TRBJ2-7|few|TRBV18|-
TGTGCCAGCTCACCACCGGGGCTAGACGGGGGCTACGAGCAGTACTTC
CASSPPGLDGGYEQYF
>TRBJ1-1|-|TRBV18|TRBD1
TGTGCCAGCTCACCTTACAGGGGGCCGAACACTGAAGCTTTCTTT
CASSPYRGPNTEAFF
>TRBJ2-3|few|TRBV30|TRBD2
TGTGCCTGGGGACTAGCGGGCAGCACAGATACGCAGTATTTT
CAWGLAGSTDTQYF
>TRBJ2-5|-|TRBV6-6|-
TGTGCCAGCAGTTACGAGCAGACCCAGTACTTC
CASSYEQTQYF
>TRBJ2-1|once|TRBV9|-
TGTGCCAGCAGCGGGACCTCCCGGGGTTCCTACAATGAGCAGTTCTTC
CASSGTSRGSYNEQFF
>TRBJ2-3|few|TRBV7-2|TRBD1
TGTGCCAGCAGCGCCAGGACAGGGTACCCCACAGATACGCAGTATTTT
CASSARTGYPTDTQYF
>TRBJ2-3|-|TRBV28|-
TGTGCCAGCAGTCCGAAAGGGGTCCGAAGCACAGATACGCAGTATTTT
CASSPKGVRSTDTQYF
>TRBJ2-2|-|TRBV4-2|-
TGTGCCAGCAGCCAACCGTTTAAAACTCCCGGGGAGCTGTTTTTT
CASSQPFKTPGELFF
>TRBJ1-1|-|TRBV18|TRBD1
TGTGCCAGCTCATCGTCGGGACAGCTAAACACTGAAGCTTTCTTT
CASSSSGQLNTEAFF
>TRBJ2-1|-|TRBV19|TRBD2
TGTGCCAGTAGTAGGGGACTAGCGGGGCCTTCAGGTGAGCAGTTCTTC
CASSRGLAGPSGEQFF
>TRBJ2-7|-|TRBV20-1|-
TGCAGTGCTAGAGGCGGCTACGAGCAGTACTTC
CSARGGYEQYF
>TRBJ1-1|few|TRBV6-1|-
TGTGCCAGCCGATACAGGGTTCTGAACACTGAAGCTTTCTTT
CASRYRVLNTEAFF
>TRBJ2-5|few|TRBV10-3|-
TGTGCCATCAGTGAGTCGACTAGGGGCAGAGAGACCCAGTACTTC
CAISESTRGRETQYF